Below are 9 T cell receptor beta chains sequenced from a single sample in a study of immune evolution from preneoplasia to lung adenocarcinoma (dated by TCRdb to 2020 to 2022). Library generation was performed with the immunoSEQ multiplex PCR assay. The immuneACCESS repertoire file appears here via TCRdb, limited to in-frame rearrangements. These files lack a portion of the clones; in checked studies, under half of the deficit traces to unresolved V genes, and the cause of the others is not known. The sample table shows several thousand clones, and 81% are seen once. Jointly, the top ten make up roughly 8% of the sample. Sequenced material: FFPE invasive lung adenocarcinoma tissue. Sample cell subset or site, as interpreted from the label and publication: frankly invasive lung adenocarcinoma (ADC). These receptor sequences come from a person aged 50 to 59 with lung adenocarcinoma.

The chain joins TRBV5-8 to TRBJ2-3; tentative D call: TRBD2 (5 bases). V was clipped by 4 bases and J by 2 bases, with 17 bases between them. CDR1 is SGHTS and CDR2 is YDEGEE in the germline V gene. The CDR3 extends over 16 amino acids. This CDR3 reads CASSGRTARDTDTQYF. Here the CDR3 DNA reads TGTGCCAGCAGCGGACGGACCGCTCGGGACACAGATACGCAGTATTTT.

The sample holds a few counts of this clone. The chain employs TRBV10-2 and TRBJ2-1, with D maybe TRBD2 (5 bases). The V end lost 10 bases, the J end lost 8 bases, and 12 bases lay between the germline ends. CDR1 is WSHSY and CDR2 is SAAADI in the germline V gene. This CDR3 comprises 11 residues. CDR3 protein: CATCHGDEQFF. CDR3 DNA: TGCGCCACCTGCCACGGGGATGAGCAGTTCTTC.

The chain combines TRBV29-1 with TRBJ2-7, with a possible D match to TRBD1 (5 bases). There are 12 residues in the CDR3. The V gene lost 5 bases and the J gene lost 2 bases, with 10 bases spanning the gap. CDR1 and CDR2 from the germline V gene are SQVTM and ANQGSEA. The CDR3 sequence: CSVKGAPYEQYF. The CDR3 region has the DNA TGCAGCGTTAAAGGGGCGCCCTACGAGCAGTACTTC.

The chain is built from TRBV2 and TRBJ2-3, with D tentatively TRBD1 (6 bases). Germline V gene data show CDR1 as SNHLY and CDR2 as FYNNEI. V was cut by 4 bases and J by 4 bases, with 15 bases left in between. This CDR3 spans 15 amino acids. The CDR3 is CASSGTDLGPDTQYF. As DNA, the CDR3 is TGTGCCAGCAGTGGGACAGATTTGGGGCCAGATACGCAGTATTTT.

The CDR3 nucleotides are TGTGCCAGCTCACGAGGGACAGGGGTGAGCAATGAGCAGTTCTTC. Translated: CASSRGTGVSNEQFF. The rearrangement uses TRBV18 and TRBJ2-1, with 10 bases matching TRBD1. The CDR3 totals 15 residues. Germline V gene lookup returns CDR1 KGHSH and CDR2 LQKENI. J lost 6 bases, V lost 4 bases, and 6 bases had no gene match.

The V and J genes are TRBV12-5 and TRBJ1-1; D gene ambiguous. The germline V gene encodes CDR1 LGHNT and CDR2 FRNRAP. Trimming took off 3 bases at V and 2 bases at J, with 7 bases between the two ends. The CDR3 runs to 13 residues. The CDR3 sequence: CASGLRVNTEAFF. In DNA, the CDR3 is TGTGCTAGTGGTTTAAGGGTTAACACTGAAGCTTTCTTT.

The chain has TRBV5-1 and TRBJ2-4; 9 nucleotides align to TRBD1. The CDR3 is 17 amino acids. Germline V lookup: CDR1 SGHRS, CDR2 YFSETQ. Trimming took 4 bases from V and 6 from J; bases not matched to a gene: 14. The CDR3 nucleotides read TGCGCCAGCAGCCCTATCGACCCCCCGGACAGGGGAAACATTCAGTACTTC. It translates to CASSPIDPPDRGNIQYF.

The chain recombines TRBV4-1 with TRBJ1-2, with D tentatively TRBD1 (6 bases). Per the germline V gene, CDR1 is MGHRA and CDR2 is YSYEKL. The CDR3 is 17 amino acids. Trimming removed 5 bases at V and 5 bases at J, with 24 bases between. The DNA for the CDR3 is TGCGCCAGCAGCTCCCCCGGGGGTTGGGGGGCGCAATATGGCTACACCTTC. This translates into CASSSPGGWGAQYGYTF.

V gene TRBV19 combines with J gene TRBJ2-7; tentatively, D is TRBD1 (5 bases). This CDR3 contains 15 residues. V was clipped by 4 bases and J by 1 base, with 14 bases between them. In germline, CDR1 is LNHDA, CDR2 SQIVND (reference sequence). In DNA, the CDR3 is TGTGCCAGTAGTACAGTCGGACACGGATCCTACGAGCAGTACTTC. Protein product: CASSTVGHGSYEQYF.